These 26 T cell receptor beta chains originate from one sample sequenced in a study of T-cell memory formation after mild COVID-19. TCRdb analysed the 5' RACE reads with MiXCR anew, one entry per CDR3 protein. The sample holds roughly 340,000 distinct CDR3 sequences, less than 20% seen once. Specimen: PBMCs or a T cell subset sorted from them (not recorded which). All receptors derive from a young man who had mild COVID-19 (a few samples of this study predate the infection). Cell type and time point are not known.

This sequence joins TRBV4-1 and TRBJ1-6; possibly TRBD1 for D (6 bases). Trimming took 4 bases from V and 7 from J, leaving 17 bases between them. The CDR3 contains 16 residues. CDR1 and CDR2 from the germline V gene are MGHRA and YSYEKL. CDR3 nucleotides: TGCGCCAGCAGCCCCCGATGGACAGAGGTAAATTCACCCCTCCACTTT. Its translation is CASSPRWTEVNSPLHF.

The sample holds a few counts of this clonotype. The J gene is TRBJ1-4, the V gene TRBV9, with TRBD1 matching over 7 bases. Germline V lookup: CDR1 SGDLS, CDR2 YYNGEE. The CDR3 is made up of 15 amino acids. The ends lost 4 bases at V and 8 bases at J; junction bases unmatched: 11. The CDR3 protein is CASSPRGAPGEKLFF. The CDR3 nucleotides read TGTGCCAGCAGCCCCAGGGGGGCCCCGGGGGAAAAACTGTTTTTT.

In DNA, the CDR3 is TGTGCCAGCACCAGGATAGGGGCCACTGAAGCTTTCTTT. Encoded protein: CASTRIGATEAFF. The chain couples TRBV5-6 to TRBJ1-1; D might be TRBD1 (5 bases). The V end lost 6 bases, the J end lost 4 bases, and 13 bases lay between the germline ends. The germline V gene has CDR1 SGHDT and CDR2 YYEEEE. This CDR3 is 13 amino acids long.

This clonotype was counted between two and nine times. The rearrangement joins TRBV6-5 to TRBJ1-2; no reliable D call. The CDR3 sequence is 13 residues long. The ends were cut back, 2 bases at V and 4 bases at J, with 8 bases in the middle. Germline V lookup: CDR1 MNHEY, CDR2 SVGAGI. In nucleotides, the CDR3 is TGTGCCAGCAGTTACGCGGGAATCTATGGCTACACCTTC. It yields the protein CASSYAGIYGYTF.

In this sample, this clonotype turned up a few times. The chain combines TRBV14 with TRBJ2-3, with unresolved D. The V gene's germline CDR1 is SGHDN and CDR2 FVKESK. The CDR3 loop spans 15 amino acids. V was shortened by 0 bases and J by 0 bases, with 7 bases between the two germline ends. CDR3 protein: CASSQDQASTDTQYF. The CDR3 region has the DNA TGTGCCAGCAGCCAAGATCAGGCAAGCACAGATACGCAGTATTTT. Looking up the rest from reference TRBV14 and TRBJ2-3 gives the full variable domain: EAGVTQFPSHSVIEKGQTVTLRCDPISGHDNLYWYRRVMGKEIKFLLHFVKESKQDESGMPNNRFLAERTGGTYSTLKVQPAELEDSGVYFCASSQDQASTDTQYFGPGTRLTVL.

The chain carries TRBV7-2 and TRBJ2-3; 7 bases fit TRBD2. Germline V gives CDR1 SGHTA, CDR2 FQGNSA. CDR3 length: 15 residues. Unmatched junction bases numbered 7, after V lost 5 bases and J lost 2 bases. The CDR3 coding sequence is TGTGCCAGCAGCGAAAGGGACTACCTCACAGATACGCAGTATTTT. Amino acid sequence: CASSERDYLTDTQYF.

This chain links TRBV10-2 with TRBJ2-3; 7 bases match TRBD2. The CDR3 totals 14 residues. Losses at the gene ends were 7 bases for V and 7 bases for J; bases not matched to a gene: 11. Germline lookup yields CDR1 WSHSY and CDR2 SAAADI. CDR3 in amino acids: CASTRPAGSYTQYF. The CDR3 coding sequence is TGCGCCAGCACCCGCCCAGCGGGAAGTTATACGCAGTATTTT.

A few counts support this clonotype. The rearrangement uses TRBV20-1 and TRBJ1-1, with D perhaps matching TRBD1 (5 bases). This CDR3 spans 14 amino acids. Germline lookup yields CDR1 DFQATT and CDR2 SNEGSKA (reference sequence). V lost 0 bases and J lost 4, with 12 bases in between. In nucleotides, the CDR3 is TGCAGTGCTAGAGATCTAAGGGGCTCCACTGAAGCTTTCTTT. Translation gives CSARDLRGSTEAFF.

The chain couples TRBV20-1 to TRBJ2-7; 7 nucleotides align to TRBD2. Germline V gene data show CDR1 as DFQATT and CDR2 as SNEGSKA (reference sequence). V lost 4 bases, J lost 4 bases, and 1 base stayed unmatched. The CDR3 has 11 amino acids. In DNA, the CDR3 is TGCAGTGCTACAGCGGGGTACGAGCAGTACGTC. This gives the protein CSATAGYEQYV.

CDR3 bases: TGTGCCAGCAGTTACGAGCAGTATTCTAGGCAGTTCTTC. It codes for CASSYEQYSRQFF. The V and J genes are TRBV6-5 and TRBJ2-1; D not resolved. V dropped 2 bases and J dropped 12 bases, with 14 bases sitting between them. The V gene's germline CDR1 is MNHEY and CDR2 SVGAGI. This CDR3 region has 13 residues.

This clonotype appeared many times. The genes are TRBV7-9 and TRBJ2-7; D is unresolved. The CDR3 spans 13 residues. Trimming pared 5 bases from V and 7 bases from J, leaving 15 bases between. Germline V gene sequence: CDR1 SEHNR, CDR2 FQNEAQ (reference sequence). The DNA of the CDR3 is TGTGCCAGCAGCGCAGACTCGGCACGGGAGCAGTACTTC. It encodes CASSADSAREQYF.

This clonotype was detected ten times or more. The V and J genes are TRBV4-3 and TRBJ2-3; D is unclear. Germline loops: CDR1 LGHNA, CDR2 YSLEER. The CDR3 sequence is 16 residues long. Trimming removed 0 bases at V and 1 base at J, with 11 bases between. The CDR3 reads CASSQDWTGRTDTQYF. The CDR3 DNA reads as TGCGCCAGCAGCCAAGATTGGACGGGTCGCACAGATACGCAGTATTTT.

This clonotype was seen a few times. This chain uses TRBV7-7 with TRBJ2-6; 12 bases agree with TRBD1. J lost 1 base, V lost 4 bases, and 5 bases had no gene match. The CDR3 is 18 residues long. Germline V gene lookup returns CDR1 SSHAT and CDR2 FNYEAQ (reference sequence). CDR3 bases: TGTGCCAGCAGCTCCTGGGGACAGGGGGCTTCTGGGGCCAACGTCCTGACTTTC. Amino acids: CASSSWGQGASGANVLTF.

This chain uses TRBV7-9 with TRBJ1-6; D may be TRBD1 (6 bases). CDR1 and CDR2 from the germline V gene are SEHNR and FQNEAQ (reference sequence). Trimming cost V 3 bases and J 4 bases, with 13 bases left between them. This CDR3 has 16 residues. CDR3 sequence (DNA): TGTGCCAGCAGCTTGTCCGGCAGGGGTTATAATTCACCCCTCCACTTT. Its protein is CASSLSGRGYNSPLHF.

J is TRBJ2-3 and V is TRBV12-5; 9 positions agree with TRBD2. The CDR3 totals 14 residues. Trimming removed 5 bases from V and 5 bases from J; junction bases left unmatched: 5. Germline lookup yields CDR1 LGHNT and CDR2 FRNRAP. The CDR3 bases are TGTGCTAGTGGTACCGGACTAGCGTTAGATACGCAGTATTTT. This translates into CASGTGLALDTQYF. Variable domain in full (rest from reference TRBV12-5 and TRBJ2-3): DARVTQTPRHKVTEMGQEVTMRCQPILGHNTVFWYRQTMMQGLELLAYFRNRAPLDDSGMPKDRFSAEMPDATLATLKIQPSEPRDSAVYFCASGTGLALDTQYFGPGTRLTVL.

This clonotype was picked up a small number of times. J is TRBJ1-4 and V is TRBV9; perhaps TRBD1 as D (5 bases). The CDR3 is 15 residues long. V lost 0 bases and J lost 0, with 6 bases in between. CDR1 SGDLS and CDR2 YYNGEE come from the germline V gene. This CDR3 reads CASSVGTTTNEKLFF. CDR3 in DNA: TGTGCCAGCAGCGTAGGGACAACAACTAATGAAAAACTGTTTTTT.

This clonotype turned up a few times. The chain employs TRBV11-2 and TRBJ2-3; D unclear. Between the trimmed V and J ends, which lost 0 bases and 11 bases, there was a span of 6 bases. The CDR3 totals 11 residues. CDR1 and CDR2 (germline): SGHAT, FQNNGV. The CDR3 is CASSLDWEQYF. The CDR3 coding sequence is TGTGCCAGCAGCTTAGACTGGGAGCAGTATTTT.

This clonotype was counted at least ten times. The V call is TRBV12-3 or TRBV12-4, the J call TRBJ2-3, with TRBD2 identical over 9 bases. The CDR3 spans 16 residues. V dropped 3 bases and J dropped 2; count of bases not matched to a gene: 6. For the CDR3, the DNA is TGTGCCAGCAGTTTGTTAGCGGGGGCTCCCACAGATACGCAGTATTTT. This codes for CASSLLAGAPTDTQYF.

The CDR3 DNA follows: TGTGCCAGCAGTTCCCAGGGAGCGGGGACATATGGCTACACCTTC. It translates to CASSSQGAGTYGYTF. The rearrangement links TRBV5-5 to TRBJ1-2, with D tentatively TRBD1 (6 bases). The CDR3 is made up of 15 amino acids. The ends were cut back, 5 bases at V and 5 bases at J, with 19 bases in the middle. The germline CDR1 and CDR2 sequences are SGHKS and YYEKEE (reference sequence).

The CDR3 nucleotides are TGCGCCAGCCGGACAGTCAACACTGAAGCTTTCTTT. As protein: CASRTVNTEAFF. The genes are TRBV5-1 and TRBJ1-1; a possible D gene is TRBD1 (6 bases). Germline V lookup: CDR1 SGHRS, CDR2 YFSETQ. The V gene lost 7 bases and the J gene lost 2 bases, with 9 bases spanning the gap. The CDR3 covers 12 residues. Full variable domain (rest looked up from reference TRBV5-1 and TRBJ1-1): KAGVTQTPRYLIKTRGQQVTLSCSPISGHRSVSWYQQTPGQGLQFLFEYFSETQRNKGNFPGRFSGRQFSNSRSEMNVSTLELGDSALYLCASRTVNTEAFFGQGTRLTVV.

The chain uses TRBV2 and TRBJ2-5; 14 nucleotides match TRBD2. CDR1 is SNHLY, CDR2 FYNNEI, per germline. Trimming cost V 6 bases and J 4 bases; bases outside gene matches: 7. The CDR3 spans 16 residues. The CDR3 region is CASREPGLAGVETQYF. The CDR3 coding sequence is TGTGCCAGCAGAGAACCGGGACTAGCGGGGGTAGAGACCCAGTACTTC.

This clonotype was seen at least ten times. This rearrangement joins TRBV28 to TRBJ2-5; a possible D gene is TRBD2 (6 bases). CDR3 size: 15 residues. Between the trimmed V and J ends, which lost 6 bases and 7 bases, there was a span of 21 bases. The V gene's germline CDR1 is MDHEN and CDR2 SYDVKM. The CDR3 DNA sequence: TGTGCCAGCAGCCCCGATAAACTAGCTTCGGGGACCCAGTACTTC. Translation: CASSPDKLASGTQYF.

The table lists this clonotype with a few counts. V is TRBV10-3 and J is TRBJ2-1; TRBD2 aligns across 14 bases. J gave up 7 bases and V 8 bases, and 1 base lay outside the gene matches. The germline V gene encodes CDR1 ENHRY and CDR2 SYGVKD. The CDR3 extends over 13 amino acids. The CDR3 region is CAIGTSGGNEQFF. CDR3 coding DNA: TGTGCCATCGGGACTAGCGGGGGTAATGAGCAGTTCTTC.

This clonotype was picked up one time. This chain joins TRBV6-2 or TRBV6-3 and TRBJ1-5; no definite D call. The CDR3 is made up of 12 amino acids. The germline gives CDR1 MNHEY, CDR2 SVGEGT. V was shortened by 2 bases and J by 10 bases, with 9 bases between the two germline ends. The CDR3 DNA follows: TGTGCCAGCAGTTACAGGGATCTACCCCAGCATTTT. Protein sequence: CASSYRDLPQHF.

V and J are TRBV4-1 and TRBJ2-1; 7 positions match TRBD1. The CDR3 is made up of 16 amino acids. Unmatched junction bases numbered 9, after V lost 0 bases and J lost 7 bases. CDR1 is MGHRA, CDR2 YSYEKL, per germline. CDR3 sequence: CASSQDGKGAKNEQFF. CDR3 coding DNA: TGCGCCAGCAGCCAAGATGGAAAGGGGGCGAAAAATGAGCAGTTCTTC.

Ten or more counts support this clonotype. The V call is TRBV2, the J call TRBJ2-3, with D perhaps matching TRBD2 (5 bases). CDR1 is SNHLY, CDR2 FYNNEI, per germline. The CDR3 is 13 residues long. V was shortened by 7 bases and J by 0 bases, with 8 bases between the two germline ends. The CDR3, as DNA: TGTGCCAGCATGCGGGCTAGCACAGATACGCAGTATTTT. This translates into CASMRASTDTQYF. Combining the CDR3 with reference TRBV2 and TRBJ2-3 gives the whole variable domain EPEVTQTPSHQVTQMGQEVILRCVPISNHLYFYWYRQILGQKVEFLVSFYNNEISEKSEIFDDQFSVERPDGSNFTLKIRSTKLEDSAMYFCASMRASTDTQYFGPGTRLTVL.